The present TCR beta chain was sequenced within a study of CXCR3-negative and CXCR3-positive naive CD8 T cells. Study-level points and caveats: Partial loss of CXCR3 expression followed cryopreservation; most assays used fresh PBMCs.

About this clonotype: Its specificity is not known.

5' RACE with UMI labels generated the TRB cDNA libraries. TCRdb reanalyzed the 5' RACE reads and collapses them to one entry per CDR3 protein, without DNA. This listing includes 65,000 to 85,000 distinct CDR3 sequences. Germline V gene sequence: CDR1 LGHDT, CDR2 YNNKEL (reference sequence). CDR3 length: 15 amino acids. This chain joins TRBV3-1 and TRBJ2-7; TCRdb indicates TRBD2, and absent DNA this call remains unverified. The receptor was derived from a human donor in good health. Some clones in this sample may be carry-over from other donors' samples. Sequenced material: naive CXCR3- CD8+ T cells from blood. Subset denoted: CD45RO-CCR7+CD27+CD95- naive CD8+ T cells lacking CXCR3 (TNR3-). CDR3 amino acids: CASSHMSAWREQQYF.